A single sample gave rise to the 10 T cell receptor beta chains below, sequenced in a study of spatial heterogeneity in lung cancer. TCRdb reanalysed the 5' RACE reads using MiXCR and keeps one entry per CDR3 protein. The sample includes 25,000 to 35,000 distinct CDR3 sequences, more than 8% seen only once; the top ten take around 34%. Time point of the sample: sample taken at primary tumor resection. No cell sorting; template was whole RNA from tumor, lung tissue or PBMC. The material was PBMCs, obtained at surgery. The receptor source for this set is a female donor with early-stage non-small cell lung cancer.

This clonotype was counted between two and nine times. This chain links TRBV18 with TRBJ1-2; 9 nucleotides agree with TRBD1. Losses at the gene ends were 2 bases for V and 2 bases for J; bases not matched to a gene: 3. The CDR3 extends over 15 amino acids. Looked up from germline, CDR1 is KGHSH and CDR2 is LQKENI. As DNA, the CDR3 is TGTGCCAGCTCACCAGCGACAGGGGGGAACTATGGCTACACCTTC. This encodes CASSPATGGNYGYTF.

CDR3 coding DNA: TGTGCCATCAGTGAGGCCAGGCAGAACACTGAAGCTTTCTTT. Its protein product is CAISEARQNTEAFF. The chain employs TRBV10-3 and TRBJ1-1; D not certain. With 2 bases removed from V and 1 base from J, the gap between germline ends came to 8 bases. In germline, CDR1 is ENHRY, CDR2 SYGVKD. The CDR3 contains 14 residues.

This clonotype was recorded at least ten times. This chain joins TRBV20-1 and TRBJ1-5; TRBD1 matches at 9 bases. V was pared by 5 bases and J by 9 bases, with 14 bases of the junction left unmatched. The CDR3 contains 15 residues. Germline V gives CDR1 DFQATT, CDR2 SNEGSKA (reference sequence). The CDR3 loop is CSASSGQGGSWPQHF. For the CDR3, the DNA is TGCAGTGCTTCATCGGGACAGGGAGGGAGTTGGCCCCAGCATTTT.

V usage is TRBV7-8 and J usage is TRBJ2-1, with a tentative D call TRBD2 (6 bases). Trimming stripped 1 base from V and 1 base from J, with 11 bases between. Germline CDR1 is SGHVS and CDR2 is FQNEAQ. The CDR3 covers 16 residues. This CDR3 is CASSLGVAESYNEQFF. The CDR3 DNA is TGTGCCAGCAGCTTAGGAGTAGCGGAATCCTACAATGAGCAGTTCTTC.

V gene TRBV19 combines with J gene TRBJ2-5; D is perhaps TRBD1 (5 bases). This CDR3 is 15 amino acids long. Looked up from germline, CDR1 is LNHDA and CDR2 is SQIVND (reference sequence). V lost 4 bases to trimming and J lost 0 bases, with 12 bases between them. Here the CDR3 reads CASSTFGHNQETQYF. CDR3 coding DNA: TGTGCCAGTAGTACCTTCGGACACAACCAAGAGACCCAGTACTTC.

This clonotype has just a few counts. The chain links TRBV5-1 to TRBJ2-5; possibly TRBD2 for D (6 bases). V lost 0 bases, J lost 1 base, and 13 bases lay in between. Germline V CDR1 and CDR2: SGHRS, YFSETQ. The length of the CDR3 is 16 residues. CDR3 DNA sequence: TGCGCCAGCAGCTTGGTGCCCGGGGGTAGCCAAGAGACCCAGTACTTC. Translation gives CASSLVPGGSQETQYF.

To note about this clonotype: Just one base apart from a much larger clone, this may be a read error. The rearrangement uses TRBV6-5 and TRBJ2-1, with TRBD2 matching 15 bases. There are 16 residues in the CDR3. The germline gives CDR1 MNHEY, CDR2 SVGAGI. V was pared by 6 bases and J by 15 bases, with 15 bases of the junction left unmatched. The CDR3 DNA sequence: TGTGCCAGCAGCGTTCGAACCGGGACTAGCGGGAGGAGGCGGTTCTTC. It translates to CASSVRTGTSGRRRFF.

This clonotype was recorded at least ten times. The V and J genes are TRBV6-1 and TRBJ2-3; tentative D call: TRBD1 (5 bases). CDR3 length: 11 residues. Trimming pared 5 bases from V and 8 bases from J, leaving 8 bases between. Germline loops: CDR1 MNHNS, CDR2 SASEGT. In DNA form, the CDR3 reads TGTGCCAGCAGTAATAGGGGTACGCAGTATTTT. It specifies CASSNRGTQYF.

At least ten counts were recorded for this clonotype. This chain uses TRBV5-1 with TRBJ1-2; no reliable D call. V lost 5 bases and J 2 bases, leaving 16 bases between the germline ends. Germline V lookup: CDR1 SGHRS, CDR2 YFSETQ. CDR3 length: 15 amino acids. The DNA for the CDR3 is TGCGCCAGCAGTAATGGAGGCTTCCTAAACTATGGCTACACCTTC. This encodes CASSNGGFLNYGYTF.

This clonotype was picked up one time. The chain carries TRBV6-2 or TRBV6-3 and TRBJ2-7; 13 positions match TRBD2. J gave up 2 bases and V 6 bases, and 4 bases lay outside the gene matches. The germline gives CDR1 MNHEY, CDR2 SVGEGT. The CDR3 is 15 amino acids. CDR3 in DNA: TGTGCCAGCAGACCCGGACTAGCGGGAGCCTACGAGCAGTACTTC. Its protein product is CASRPGLAGAYEQYF.